The 27 T cell receptor beta chains reported below all come from one sample, sequenced in a study of PD-L1 blockade in urothelial cancer. Indicated time point: pretreatment peripheral blood. This table comes from immunoSEQ multiplex PCR, and its TCRdb copy is limited to in-frame clones, with some not included. Seen here are around 60,000 clones, 81% observed once, and the top ten hold roughly 3.5%. Sequences were derived from PBMCs, sampled around atezolizumab (anti-PD-L1) treatment. The receptors here all came from a man between 65 and 85 years old with urothelial cancer.

The chain couples TRBV2 to TRBJ2-7; D is unresolved. Trimming removed 6 bases from V and 5 bases from J, with 14 bases in between. The CDR3 is 13 amino acids. Germline values: CDR1 SNHLY, CDR2 FYNNEI. CDR3 in DNA: TGTGCCAGCAGATTGAAGCCATTCGACGAGCAGTACTTC. As protein: CASRLKPFDEQYF.

The chain couples TRBV30 to TRBJ2-7; unclear D gene. The CDR3 consists of 12 residues. Trimming took 3 bases from V and 2 from J, leaving 8 bases between them. The germline gives CDR1 GTSNPN, CDR2 SVGIG (reference sequence). The CDR3 loop is CAWSRRAYEQYF. In nucleotides, the CDR3 is TGTGCCTGGAGCCGCCGGGCCTACGAGCAGTACTTC. Full variable domain (remainder filled in from reference TRBV30 and TRBJ2-7): SQTIHQWPATLVQPVGSPLSLECTVEGTSNPNLYWYRQAAGRGLQLLFYSVGIGQISSEVPQNLSASRPQDRQFILSSKKLLLSDSGFYLCAWSRRAYEQYFGPGTRLTVT.

The gene calls are TRBV7-9 and TRBJ2-5; D not resolved. The CDR3 consists of 12 residues. The germline V gene encodes CDR1 SEHNR and CDR2 FQNEAQ (reference sequence). Trimming pared 6 bases from V and 1 base from J, leaving 6 bases between. In DNA, the CDR3 is TGTGCCAGCAGGGGCCTCCAAGAGACCCAGTACTTC. Protein sequence: CASRGLQETQYF.

J is TRBJ2-4 and V is TRBV2; perhaps TRBD2 as D (6 bases). V gave up 1 base and J gave up 6 bases, with 13 bases separating them. The CDR3 runs 15 residues. Germline V gene lookup returns CDR1 SNHLY and CDR2 FYNNEI. For the CDR3, the DNA is TGTGCCAGCAGTGAAGATCTCTCCGGGAGAAACATTCAGTACTTC. Protein product: CASSEDLSGRNIQYF.

V usage is TRBV9 and J usage is TRBJ2-7; a possible D gene is TRBD1 (6 bases). V lost 3 bases to trimming and J lost 5 bases, with 15 bases between them. This CDR3 comprises 14 residues. Germline V gene sequence: CDR1 SGDLS, CDR2 YYNGEE. CDR3 sequence reads: CASSEKQGDNEQYF. Here the CDR3 DNA reads TGTGCCAGCAGCGAAAAACAGGGAGACAACGAGCAGTACTTC.

This chain connects TRBV19 to TRBJ1-1; 8 bases match TRBD1. The CDR3 consists of 13 residues. Germline V lookup: CDR1 LNHDA, CDR2 SQIVND (reference sequence). The V segment lost 4 bases and the J segment 5 bases; nucleotides outside the gene matches: 3. CDR3 region: CASSKDRETEAFF. The CDR3 nucleotides are TGTGCCAGTAGTAAGGACAGGGAAACTGAAGCTTTCTTT.

The chain has TRBV7-9 and TRBJ1-2; D uncertain. V lost 2 bases to trimming and J lost 3 bases, with 4 bases between them. This CDR3 is 12 amino acids long. Germline V lookup: CDR1 SEHNR, CDR2 FQNEAQ (reference sequence). This chain's CDR3 is CASSLRDYGYTF. Here the CDR3 DNA reads TGTGCCAGCAGCTTACGGGACTATGGCTACACCTTC.

This clone was counted a few times. The chain joins TRBV5-1 to TRBJ2-1; 16 bases are shared with TRBD2. Germline V CDR1 and CDR2: SGHRS, YFSETQ. Germline trimming cut 0 bases from V and 0 bases from J; bases unmatched to any gene: 6. This CDR3 has 20 amino acids. Written as DNA, the CDR3 is TGCGCCAGCAGCTTGGAGGGACTAGCGGGAGGGCCCCCCTCCTACAATGAGCAGTTCTTC. Its translation: CASSLEGLAGGPPSYNEQFF.

J is TRBJ1-2 and V is TRBV6-4; D remains ambiguous. V lost 6 bases and J 7 bases, leaving 21 bases between the germline ends. This CDR3 has 15 amino acids. Germline lookup yields CDR1 MRHNA and CDR2 SNTAGT. The CDR3, as DNA: TGTGCCAGCAGCCAATCCCCGGGAGGTGGAGGTGGCTACACCTTC. This encodes CASSQSPGGGGGYTF.

The chain uses TRBV7-2 and TRBJ2-6; tentatively, D is TRBD1 (6 bases). Trimming left V 1 base short and J 0 bases short, with 10 bases between. Germline lookup yields CDR1 SGHTA and CDR2 FQGNSA. The CDR3 has 17 amino acids. CDR3 sequence (DNA): TGTGCCAGCAGCTTAGACAGGGCCCCCTCTGGGGCCAACGTCCTGACTTTC. This gives the protein CASSLDRAPSGANVLTF. The variable domain in full, completed from reference TRBV7-2 and TRBJ2-6, reads GAGVSQSPSNKVTEKGKDVELRCDPISGHTALYWYRQSLGQGLEFLIYFQGNSAPDKSGLPSDRFSAERTGGSVSTLTIQRTQQEDSAVYLCASSLDRAPSGANVLTFGAGSRLTVL.

The V call is TRBV2, the J call TRBJ2-1; 10 positions match TRBD2. V was pared by 7 bases and J by 8 bases, with 11 bases of the junction left unmatched. This CDR3 has 15 residues. Germline assignment: CDR1 SNHLY and CDR2 FYNNEI. The CDR3 region has the DNA TGTGCCAGCAACCTCGGACTAGCGGTAGGCGATGAGCAGTTCTTC. Protein: CASNLGLAVGDEQFF.

The J gene is TRBJ2-2, the V gene TRBV6-1, with 7 bases fitting TRBD2. This CDR3 region has 15 residues. CDR1 and CDR2 (germline): MNHNS, SASEGT. V was pared by 4 bases and J by 3 bases, with 5 bases of the junction left unmatched. CDR3 DNA: TGTGCCAGCAGTGTGGGAGGGCCGGACACCGGGGAGCTGTTTTTT. This gives the protein CASSVGGPDTGELFF.

CDR3 DNA sequence: TGTGCCAGCAGACTAGGGTCCCAGGGAGGGGCTTTCTTT. This translates into CASRLGSQGGAFF. The V gene is TRBV7-2, the J gene TRBJ1-1; TRBD1 might be the D (5 bases). The germline V gene encodes CDR1 SGHTA and CDR2 FQGNSA. The CDR3 has 13 residues. Deletions cut 6 bases from V and 11 bases from J, with 19 bases between.

The V call is TRBV2, the J call TRBJ2-1; D possibly corresponds to TRBD2 (6 bases). The germline V and J ends were trimmed by 7 bases and 8 bases, with 18 bases remaining between them. The CDR3 is 14 amino acids. The germline gives CDR1 SNHLY, CDR2 FYNNEI. CDR3 bases: TGTGCCAGCACTAAACTAGCCCCCGGGTATGAGCAGTTCTTC. This sequence encodes CASTKLAPGYEQFF.

The genes are TRBV29-1 and TRBJ2-7; 14 bases are a match to TRBD2. The CDR3 is made up of 14 amino acids. V trimming: 7 bases; J trimming: 2 bases; junction bases outside the gene matches: 4. Germline-derived CDR1 and CDR2 are SQVTM and ANQGSEA. The CDR3 region is CSAQTSGRAYEQYF. The CDR3 region has the DNA TGCAGCGCGCAGACTAGCGGGAGGGCCTACGAGCAGTACTTC.

The chain couples TRBV7-9 to TRBJ2-7; 9 bases map to TRBD1. From germline, CDR1 is SEHNR and CDR2 FQNEAQ (reference sequence). The CDR3 extends over 14 amino acids. J gave up 6 bases and V 5 bases, and 8 bases lay outside the gene matches. DNA for the CDR3: TGTGCCAGCAGCCCGGGGGACAGGGTGAGCGAGCAGTACTTC. It codes for CASSPGDRVSEQYF.

This sequence joins TRBV5-1 and TRBJ2-2; D gene unclear. This CDR3 region has 14 residues. With 0 bases removed from V and 6 bases from J, the gap between germline ends came to 9 bases. CDR1 is SGHRS and CDR2 is YFSETQ in the germline V gene. The CDR3 sequence is CASSLGAFPGELFF. Here the CDR3 DNA reads TGCGCCAGCAGCTTGGGGGCGTTTCCCGGGGAGCTGTTTTTT.

This sequence joins TRBV15 and TRBJ1-5; tentative D call: TRBD1 (5 bases). Between the trimmed V and J ends, which lost 0 bases and 5 bases, there was a span of 11 bases. The CDR3 length is 15 residues. CDR1 is LNHNV and CDR2 is YYDKDF in the germline V gene (reference sequence). DNA for the CDR3: TGTGCCACCAGCAGAGAGATTGGGGGGTATCAGCCCCAGCATTTT. This gives the protein CATSREIGGYQPQHF.

There are a few counts of this clone. This chain connects TRBV5-6 to TRBJ2-7; 7 bases are a match to TRBD2. The CDR3 is made up of 15 amino acids. The trim removed 0 bases at V and 0 bases at J, leaving 3 bases unmatched. Germline CDR1 and CDR2: SGHDT and YYEEEE. The DNA of the CDR3 is TGTGCCAGCAGCTTGGTGCCGGGGGGCTCCTACGAGCAGTACTTC. This encodes CASSLVPGGSYEQYF.

The rearrangement uses TRBV25-1 and TRBJ1-5; tentatively, D is TRBD1 (5 bases). The germline V gene encodes CDR1 MGHDK and CDR2 SYGVNS. The germline V and J ends were trimmed by 6 bases and 5 bases, with 17 bases remaining between them. CDR3 length: 15 residues. The CDR3 protein is CASSPQGQAHQPQHF. Here the CDR3 DNA reads TGTGCCAGCAGCCCCCAGGGCCAGGCCCATCAGCCCCAGCATTTT.

The chain combines TRBV18 with TRBJ1-1, with 10 bases matching TRBD1. The CDR3 totals 15 residues. The ends lost 3 bases at V and 3 bases at J; junction bases unmatched: 4. Germline V gives CDR1 KGHSH, CDR2 LQKENI. The CDR3, as DNA: TGTGCCAGCTCACCCCTAGGGACAGGGGACACTGAAGCTTTCTTT. The encoded protein is CASSPLGTGDTEAFF.

The V call is TRBV28, the J call TRBJ2-3; 11 nucleotides agree with TRBD2. The V gene's germline CDR1 is MDHEN and CDR2 SYDVKM. After removal of 5 bases from V and 4 bases from J, the junction contained 14 bases not matched to a gene. The CDR3 runs to 18 residues. The DNA for the CDR3 is TGTGCCAGCAGTCCCCCCGGCAAACTAGCGGGAGTTGCAGATACGCAGTATTTT. Its protein product is CASSPPGKLAGVADTQYF.

This rearrangement joins TRBV6-6 to TRBJ2-3, with D maybe TRBD1 (6 bases). This CDR3 has 13 amino acids. Germline V gene data show CDR1 as MNHNY and CDR2 as SVGAGI (reference sequence). Trimming left V 8 bases short and J 4 bases short, with 13 bases between. The CDR3 DNA is TGTGCCAGCGGAGAGACAGGTCCAGATACGCAGTATTTT. Translation gives CASGETGPDTQYF.

This sequence joins TRBV5-1 and TRBJ1-1, with unresolved D. Germline V gene data show CDR1 as SGHRS and CDR2 as YFSETQ. V was shortened by 0 bases and J by 0 bases, with 6 bases between the two germline ends. This CDR3 region has 14 residues. The CDR3 region has the DNA TGCGCCAGCAGCTTGGGACACCTGAACACTGAAGCTTTCTTT. Translation: CASSLGHLNTEAFF.

This chain links TRBV19 with TRBJ1-5; no definite D call. V dropped 3 bases and J dropped 5 bases, with 11 bases sitting between them. The CDR3 has 14 residues. Germline V gene lookup returns CDR1 LNHDA and CDR2 SQIVND (reference sequence). DNA for the CDR3: TGTGCCAGTAGTATTAATAGGGAGGATCAGCCCCAGCATTTT. Translated, it gives CASSINREDQPQHF. Full variable domain (remainder filled in from reference TRBV19 and TRBJ1-5): DGGITQSPKYLFRKEGQNVTLSCEQNLNHDAMYWYRQDPGQGLRLIYYSQIVNDFQKGDIAEGYSVSREKKESFPLTVTSAQKNPTAFYLCASSINREDQPQHFGDGTRLSIL.

CDR3 DNA sequence: TGTGCCAGCAGTGAACTTTGGGGCAGGGTGCATGAGCAGTTCTTC. As protein: CASSELWGRVHEQFF. The rearrangement links TRBV6-1 to TRBJ2-1, with a tentative D call TRBD1 (5 bases). Germline-derived CDR1 and CDR2 are MNHNS and SASEGT. With 2 bases removed from V and 8 bases from J, the gap between germline ends came to 16 bases. CDR3 length: 15 residues.

CDR3 nucleotides: TGCGCCAGCAGCGAGGGACTAGCGGGAGATGAGCAGTTCTTC. Its translation: CASSEGLAGDEQFF. This chain connects TRBV5-1 to TRBJ2-1, with 14 bases that match TRBD2. The CDR3 sequence is 14 residues long. J lost 8 bases, V lost 4 bases, and 2 bases had no gene match. In germline, CDR1 is SGHRS, CDR2 YFSETQ.